This T cell receptor (beta chain) was obtained from a study of T cell responses to AZD1222 COVID-19 vaccine (dated by TCRdb to about 2021). For the study in its entirety: Because spike-specific TCR depth and breadth did not differ between the two schedules, AZD1222 recipients who got a second dose at roughly 4 weeks were pooled with those who got a second dose at roughly 12 weeks. TCR sequencing covered over 230 trial participants: about 210 given two doses of AZD1222 and about 26 given two doses of MenACWY control vaccine. Trial participants were enrolled by age into subgroups of 18-55, 56-69 and 70-plus years, and roughly 160, 29 and 62 TCR-sequenced participants, respectively, were included in these subgroups.

The CDR3 regions of human TCRbeta chains were subjected to immunosequencing. In the source study's methods: Repertoire TCRs were matched against a reference library of SARS-CoV-2-specific TCRs generated with the MIRA antigen-specificity platform. Breadth meant the fraction of unique TCRs that were SARS-CoV-2-associated, whereas depth meant the fraction of total T cells that were SARS-CoV-2-associated. Using the MIRA data, each spike-specific TCR was assigned both to the spike region to which the TCR was reactive and to a CD4 or CD8 class. Log10-transformed breadth and depth values were compared by one-way ANOVA with Sidak's multiple comparisons tests. TCRdb retrieved this table from immuneACCESS and kept in-frame rearrangements only. Not all clones are present; in checked studies, unresolved V genes account for under half, and no reason is known for the remainder. V, J and clone size reflect that table, while D and trimming were determined from the DNA. A total of 72,000 or so clones appear in this sample, about 85% of them only once. Of the sample, under 25% falls within the top ten clones.

The time point label for this specimen denotes: baseline before first vaccination. Vaccinee samples were obtained from the UK trials COV001 and COV002, which included a single-blind randomized controlled phase 2/3 trial of AZD1222 (ChAdOx1 nCoV-19) in healthy adults. Trial participant PBMC samples were collected at day 0 and day 28 after the second dose for TCRbeta chain sequencing. The trim is 5 bases for V and 4 bases for J, with a gap of 12 bases between the germline ends. Counted from cysteine to phenylalanine, this CDR3 has 14 amino acids. Only the CDR3 part of the read is kept: 42 bases, read in frame from the first base. The germline V gene provides CDR1 ENHRY and CDR2 SYGVKD. Results the study describes overall, beyond this receptor: A significant rise in spike-specific TCR breadth and depth was observed after two AZD1222 doses relative to day 0 and relative to MenACWY recipients. Nearly half of unique spike-specific TCRs reportedly recognized epitopes outside regions mutated in the B.1.351 and B.1.1.7 variants. Conclusions about previously exposed vaccinees were limited because only 5 or 6 AZD1222 recipients were SARS-CoV-2 seropositive at baseline. The vaccine-associated CD4 TCRs covered the entire spike protein, and the dominant responses fell in regions 160-218 and 743-854. Participants were mostly white British and included more females than males, and it was suggested by the authors that clonal diversity may have been underestimated. The 56-69-year group was small, and its depth increase did not reach significance, likely because of low power. Because no samples from the day 14 peak response were available, repertoires could be characterized only after the peak T cell response.

Concerning this clone: Its antigen is still unknown. The record has no base qualities; no much larger clone is one base away.

This sample comprised peripheral blood, obtained on day 0 of AZD1222 vaccination. The chain employs TRBV10-3 and TRBJ1-5, with the D gene uncertain. The sequence came from an adult in good health. The sequenced DNA is TGTGCCATCAGTAGAGACGGGAGTAATCAGCCCCAGCATTTT. The resulting protein is CAISRDGSNQPQHF.